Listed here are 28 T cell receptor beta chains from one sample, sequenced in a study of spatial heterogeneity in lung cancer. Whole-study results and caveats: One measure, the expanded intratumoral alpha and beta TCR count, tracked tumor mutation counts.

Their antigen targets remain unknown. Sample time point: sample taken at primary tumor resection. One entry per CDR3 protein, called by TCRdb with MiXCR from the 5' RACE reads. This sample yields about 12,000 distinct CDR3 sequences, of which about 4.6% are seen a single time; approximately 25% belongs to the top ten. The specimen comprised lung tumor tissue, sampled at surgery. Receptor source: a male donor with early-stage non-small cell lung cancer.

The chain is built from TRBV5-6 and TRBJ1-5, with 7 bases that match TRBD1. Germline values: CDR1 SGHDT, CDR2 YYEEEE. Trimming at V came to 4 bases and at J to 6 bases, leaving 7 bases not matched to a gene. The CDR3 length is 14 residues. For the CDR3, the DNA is TGTGCCAGCAGCACAGGGGCGGTTTTTCAGCCCCAGCATTTT. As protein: CASSTGAVFQPQHF.

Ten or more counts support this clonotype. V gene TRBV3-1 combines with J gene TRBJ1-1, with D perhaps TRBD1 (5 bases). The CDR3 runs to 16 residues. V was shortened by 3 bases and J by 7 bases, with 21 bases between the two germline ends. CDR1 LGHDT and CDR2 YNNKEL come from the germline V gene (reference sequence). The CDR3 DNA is TGTGCCAGCAGCCATCCGGGACGGCCGCCTATCGTTGAAGCTTTCTTT. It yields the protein CASSHPGRPPIVEAFF.

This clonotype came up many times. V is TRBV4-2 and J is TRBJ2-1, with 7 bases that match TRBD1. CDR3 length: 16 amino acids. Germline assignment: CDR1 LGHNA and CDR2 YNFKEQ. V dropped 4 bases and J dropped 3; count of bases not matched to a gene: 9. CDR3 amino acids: CASSLSTGAYYNEQFF. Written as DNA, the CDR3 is TGTGCCAGCAGCCTCAGTACAGGGGCATACTACAATGAGCAGTTCTTC.

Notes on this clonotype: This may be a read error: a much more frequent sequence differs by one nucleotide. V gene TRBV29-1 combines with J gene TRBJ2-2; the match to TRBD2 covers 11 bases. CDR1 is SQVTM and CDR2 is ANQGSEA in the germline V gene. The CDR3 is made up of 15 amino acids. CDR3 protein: CSASGGPPNTEELFF. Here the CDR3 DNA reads TGCAGCGCTAGCGGGGGGCCCCCGAACACCGAGGAGCTGTTTTTT.

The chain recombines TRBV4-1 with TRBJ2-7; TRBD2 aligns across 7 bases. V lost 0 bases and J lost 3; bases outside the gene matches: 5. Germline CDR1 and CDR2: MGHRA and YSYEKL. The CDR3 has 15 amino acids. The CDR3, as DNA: TGCGCCAGCAGCCAAGATACGACTAGCCGCTACGAGCAGTACTTC. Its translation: CASSQDTTSRYEQYF.

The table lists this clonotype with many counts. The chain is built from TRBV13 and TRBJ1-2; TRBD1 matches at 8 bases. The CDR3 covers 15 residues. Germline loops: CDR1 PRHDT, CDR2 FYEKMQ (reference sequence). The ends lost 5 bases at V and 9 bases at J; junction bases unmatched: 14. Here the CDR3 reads CASSRRDRPTGSYTF. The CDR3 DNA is TGTGCCAGCAGCCGACGGGACAGGCCAACGGGGAGCTACACCTTC.

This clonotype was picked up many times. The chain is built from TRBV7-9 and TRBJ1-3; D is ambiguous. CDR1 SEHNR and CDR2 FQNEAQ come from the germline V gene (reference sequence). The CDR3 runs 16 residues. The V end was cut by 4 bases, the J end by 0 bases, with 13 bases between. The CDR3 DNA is TGTGCCAGCAGCTCCCCCGGGCCACTCTCTGGAAACACCATATATTTT. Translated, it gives CASSSPGPLSGNTIYF.

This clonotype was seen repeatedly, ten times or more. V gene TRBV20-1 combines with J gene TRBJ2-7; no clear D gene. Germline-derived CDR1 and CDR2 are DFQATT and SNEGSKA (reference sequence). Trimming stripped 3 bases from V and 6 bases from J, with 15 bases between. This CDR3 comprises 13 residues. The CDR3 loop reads CSASSAALGEQYF. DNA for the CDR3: TGCAGTGCTAGCTCGGCGGCTCTGGGCGAGCAGTACTTC.

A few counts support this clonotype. Here the CDR3 DNA reads TGTGCCAGCAGTTTCGGGACGCAGCCTTGGGATGGCTACACCTTC. Translation: CASSFGTQPWDGYTF. This chain connects TRBV27 to TRBJ1-2, with a possible D match to TRBD1 (5 bases). CDR3 length: 15 residues. The V gene lost 3 bases and the J gene lost 6 bases, with 17 bases spanning the gap. Germline CDR1 is MNHEY and CDR2 is SMNVEV (reference sequence).

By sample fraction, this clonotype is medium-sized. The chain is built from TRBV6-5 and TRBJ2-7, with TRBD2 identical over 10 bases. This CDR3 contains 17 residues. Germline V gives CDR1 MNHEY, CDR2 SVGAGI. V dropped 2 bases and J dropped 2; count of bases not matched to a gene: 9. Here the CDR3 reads CASSYDPRTSGTYEQYF. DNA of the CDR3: TGTGCCAGCAGTTACGACCCCCGGACTAGCGGAACCTACGAGCAGTACTTC.

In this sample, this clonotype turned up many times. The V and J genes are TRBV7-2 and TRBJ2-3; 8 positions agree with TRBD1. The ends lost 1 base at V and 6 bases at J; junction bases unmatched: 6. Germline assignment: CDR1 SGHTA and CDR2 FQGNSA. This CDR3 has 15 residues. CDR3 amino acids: CASSLGGQGGDTQYF. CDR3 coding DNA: TGTGCCAGCAGCTTAGGAGGACAGGGCGGTGATACGCAGTATTTT.

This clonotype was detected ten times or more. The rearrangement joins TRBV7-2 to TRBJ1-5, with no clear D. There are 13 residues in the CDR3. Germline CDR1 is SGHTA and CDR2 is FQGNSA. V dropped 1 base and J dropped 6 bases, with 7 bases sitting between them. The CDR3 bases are TGTGCCAGCAGCTTAGTGGTGGGTCAGCCCCAGCATTTT. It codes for CASSLVVGQPQHF.

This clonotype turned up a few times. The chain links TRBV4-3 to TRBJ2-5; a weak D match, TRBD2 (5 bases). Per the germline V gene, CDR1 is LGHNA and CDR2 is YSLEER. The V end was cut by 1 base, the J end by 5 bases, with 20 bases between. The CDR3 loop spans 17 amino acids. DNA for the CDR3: TGCGCCAGCAGCCAAGCCCTTAGCGCAGGTCGTCTGGAGACCCAGTACTTC. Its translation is CASSQALSAGRLETQYF.

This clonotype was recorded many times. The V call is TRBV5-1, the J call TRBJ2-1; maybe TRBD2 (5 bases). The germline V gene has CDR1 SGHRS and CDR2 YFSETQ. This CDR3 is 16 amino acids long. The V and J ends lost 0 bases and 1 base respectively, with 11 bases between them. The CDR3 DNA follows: TGCGCCAGCAGCTTGGGTGGACTGGGGTCCTACAATGAGCAGTTCTTC. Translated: CASSLGGLGSYNEQFF.

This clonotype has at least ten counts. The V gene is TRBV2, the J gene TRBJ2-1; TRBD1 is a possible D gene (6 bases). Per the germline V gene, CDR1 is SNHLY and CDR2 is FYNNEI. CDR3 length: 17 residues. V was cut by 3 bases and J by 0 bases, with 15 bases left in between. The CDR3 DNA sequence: TGTGCCAGCAGTGAGTCAGGGGACAAGTTCTCCTACAATGAGCAGTTCTTC. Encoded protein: CASSESGDKFSYNEQFF.

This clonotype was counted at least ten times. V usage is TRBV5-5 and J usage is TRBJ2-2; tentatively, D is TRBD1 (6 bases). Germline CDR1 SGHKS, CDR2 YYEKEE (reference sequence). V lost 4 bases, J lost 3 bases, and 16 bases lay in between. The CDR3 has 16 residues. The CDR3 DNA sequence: TGTGCCAGCAGCCCCCGCCGGGACACTTACACCGGGGAGCTGTTTTTT. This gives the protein CASSPRRDTYTGELFF.

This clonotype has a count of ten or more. CDR3 sequence (DNA): TGTGCCAGCAGCTTAACGGACACTTCCTACGAGCAGTACTTC. Translated: CASSLTDTSYEQYF. This sequence joins TRBV7-6 and TRBJ2-7, with D possibly matching TRBD1 (5 bases). The CDR3 covers 14 residues. The germline V and J ends were trimmed by 2 bases and 1 base, with 9 bases remaining between them. Germline V lookup: CDR1 SGHVS, CDR2 FNYEAQ.

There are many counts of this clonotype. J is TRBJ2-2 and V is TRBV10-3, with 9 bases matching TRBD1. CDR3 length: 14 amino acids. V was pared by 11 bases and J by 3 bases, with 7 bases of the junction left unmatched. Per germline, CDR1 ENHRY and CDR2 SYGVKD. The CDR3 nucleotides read TGTGCCGCACAGGGGGCGCGGGACACCGGGGAGCTGTTTTTT. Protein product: CAAQGARDTGELFF.

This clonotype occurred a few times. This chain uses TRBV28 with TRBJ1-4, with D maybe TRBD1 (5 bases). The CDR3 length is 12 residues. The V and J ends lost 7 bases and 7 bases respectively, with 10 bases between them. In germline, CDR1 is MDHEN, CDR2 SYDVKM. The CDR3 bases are TGTGCCAGCATGGGGGACTTTGAAAAACTGTTTTTT. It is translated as CASMGDFEKLFF.

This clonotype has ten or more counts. The CDR3 here is CSARHPDKNTGELFF. The CDR3 DNA is TGCAGCGCCAGGCACCCCGATAAGAACACCGGGGAGCTGTTTTTT. This sequence joins TRBV29-1 and TRBJ2-2, with D uncertain. The CDR3 has 15 residues. CDR1 and CDR2 from the germline V gene are SQVTM and ANQGSEA. V lost 7 bases and J lost 1, with 16 bases in between.

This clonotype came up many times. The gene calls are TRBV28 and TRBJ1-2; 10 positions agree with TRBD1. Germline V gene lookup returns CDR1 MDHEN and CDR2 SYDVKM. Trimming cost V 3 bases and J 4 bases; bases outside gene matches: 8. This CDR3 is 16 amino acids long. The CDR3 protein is CASSLPGQGMIYGYTF. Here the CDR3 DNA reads TGTGCCAGCAGTTTGCCGGGACAGGGGATGATCTATGGCTACACCTTC.

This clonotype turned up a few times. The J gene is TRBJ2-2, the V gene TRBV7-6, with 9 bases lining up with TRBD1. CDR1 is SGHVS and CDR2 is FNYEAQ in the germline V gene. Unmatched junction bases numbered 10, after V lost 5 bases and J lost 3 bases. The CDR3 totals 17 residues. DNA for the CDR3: TGTGCCAGCAGCGTCCCGGGACAGGGCAGGGACACCGGGGAGCTGTTTTTT. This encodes CASSVPGQGRDTGELFF.

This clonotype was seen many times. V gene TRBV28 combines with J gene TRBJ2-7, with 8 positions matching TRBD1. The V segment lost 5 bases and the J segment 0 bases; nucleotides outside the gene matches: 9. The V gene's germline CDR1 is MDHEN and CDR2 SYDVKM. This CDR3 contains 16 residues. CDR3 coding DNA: TGTGCCAGCAGTACTCCTGGACAGGGCAGCTCCTACGAGCAGTACTTC. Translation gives CASSTPGQGSSYEQYF.

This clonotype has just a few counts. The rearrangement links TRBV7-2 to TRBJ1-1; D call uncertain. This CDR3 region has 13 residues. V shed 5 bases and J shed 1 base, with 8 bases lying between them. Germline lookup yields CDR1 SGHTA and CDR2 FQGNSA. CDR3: CASSPTQNTEAFF. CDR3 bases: TGTGCCAGCAGCCCGACACAGAACACTGAAGCTTTCTTT.

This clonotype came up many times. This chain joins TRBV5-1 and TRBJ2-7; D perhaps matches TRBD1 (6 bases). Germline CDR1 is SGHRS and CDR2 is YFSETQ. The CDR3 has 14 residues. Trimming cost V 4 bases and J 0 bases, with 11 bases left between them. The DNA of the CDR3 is TGCGCCAGCAGCATAACAGGGACCTCCTACGAGCAGTACTTC. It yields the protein CASSITGTSYEQYF.

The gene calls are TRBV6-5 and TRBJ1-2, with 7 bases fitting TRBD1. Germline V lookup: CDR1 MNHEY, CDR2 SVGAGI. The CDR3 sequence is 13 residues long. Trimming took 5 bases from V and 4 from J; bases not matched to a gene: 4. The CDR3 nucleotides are TGTGCCAGCAGTAGACAGGGACCCTATGGCTACACCTTC. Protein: CASSRQGPYGYTF.

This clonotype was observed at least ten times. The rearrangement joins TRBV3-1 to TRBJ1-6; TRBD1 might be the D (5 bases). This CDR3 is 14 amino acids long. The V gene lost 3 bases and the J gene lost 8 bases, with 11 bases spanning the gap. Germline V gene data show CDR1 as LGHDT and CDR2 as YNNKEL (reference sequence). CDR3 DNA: TGTGCCAGCAGCCATGGCGGACAACATTCACCCCTCCACTTT. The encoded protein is CASSHGGQHSPLHF.

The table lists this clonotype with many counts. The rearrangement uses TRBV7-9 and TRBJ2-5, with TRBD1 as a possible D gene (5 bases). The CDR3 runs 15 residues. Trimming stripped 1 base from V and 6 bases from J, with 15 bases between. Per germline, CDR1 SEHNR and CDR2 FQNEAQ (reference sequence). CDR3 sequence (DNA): TGTGCCAGCAGCTTAGAAGGGGTGGTCGGAAAGACCCAGTACTTC. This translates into CASSLEGVVGKTQYF.